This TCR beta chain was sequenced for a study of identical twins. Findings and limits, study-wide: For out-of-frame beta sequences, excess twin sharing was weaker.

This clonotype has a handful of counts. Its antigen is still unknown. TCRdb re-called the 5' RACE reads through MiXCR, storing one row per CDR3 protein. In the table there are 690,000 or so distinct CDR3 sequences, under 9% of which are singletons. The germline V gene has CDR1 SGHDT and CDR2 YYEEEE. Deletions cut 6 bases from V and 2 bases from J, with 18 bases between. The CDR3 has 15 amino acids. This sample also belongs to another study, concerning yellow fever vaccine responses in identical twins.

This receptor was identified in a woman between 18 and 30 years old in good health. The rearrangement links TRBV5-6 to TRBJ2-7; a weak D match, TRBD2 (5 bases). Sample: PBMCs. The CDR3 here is CASTLLGSETYEQYF. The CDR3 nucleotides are TGTGCCAGCACCCTCCTGGGGAGCGAGACCTACGAGCAGTACTTC.